This T cell receptor (beta chain) was profiled in a study of breast tumors, draining lymph nodes, adjacent tissues. Findings and limits, study-wide: Tumor TCR diversity was below lymph nodes but above nontumor tissue. That most tumor T cells come from lymph nodes remained unproven. The data were judged consistent with most tumor T cells coming from lymph node and expanding in tumor.

The germline CDR1 and CDR2 sequences are DFQATT and SNEGSKA (reference sequence). The V segment lost 5 bases and the J segment 6 bases; nucleotides outside the gene matches: 10. There are 14 residues in the CDR3. TCRdb passed the multiplex PCR reads through MiXCR, listing each CDR3 protein once. This sample has 190,000 or so distinct CDR3 sequences, with 31% found just once. About this clonotype itself: What it recognizes is unknown.

Samples came from axillary lymph nodes draining the breast cancer. The sequence was obtained from a female donor with breast cancer. Some clones in this sample may be carry-over from other donors' samples. The V call is TRBV20-1, the J call TRBJ2-5; 9 bases fit TRBD2. The sequenced material came from axillary lymph node tissue. The CDR3 sequence is CSAEWLAGPKTQYF. As DNA, the CDR3 is TGCAGTGCTGAGTGGCTAGCGGGGCCAAAGACCCAGTACTTC.